This T cell receptor (beta chain) was sequenced for a study of blood T cells in healthy people across ages. V was pared by 0 bases and J by 2 bases, with 14 bases between. The CDR3 is 17 amino acids. Germline V gene lookup returns CDR1 KGHSH and CDR2 LQKENI. The use of a sample-barcoded 5' primer and a J-beta primer mix characterized a second PCR of about 7 to 12 cycles. Sequencing of every sample gave 3 million or more CDR3-containing paired-end reads. TCRdb re-analysed the 5' RACE reads in MiXCR, keeping a single row per CDR3 protein. The sample holds 1.6 million or so distinct CDR3 sequences, roughly 32% seen once.

The source material was blood. The receptor comes from a woman under 40 in good health. The chain links TRBV18 to TRBJ2-1; TRBD1 is a possible D gene (6 bases). The CDR3 DNA follows: TGTGCCAGCTCACCACCGAGGGCAGGGGTCGCCTACAATGAGCAGTTCTTC. It specifies CASSPPRAGVAYNEQFF.